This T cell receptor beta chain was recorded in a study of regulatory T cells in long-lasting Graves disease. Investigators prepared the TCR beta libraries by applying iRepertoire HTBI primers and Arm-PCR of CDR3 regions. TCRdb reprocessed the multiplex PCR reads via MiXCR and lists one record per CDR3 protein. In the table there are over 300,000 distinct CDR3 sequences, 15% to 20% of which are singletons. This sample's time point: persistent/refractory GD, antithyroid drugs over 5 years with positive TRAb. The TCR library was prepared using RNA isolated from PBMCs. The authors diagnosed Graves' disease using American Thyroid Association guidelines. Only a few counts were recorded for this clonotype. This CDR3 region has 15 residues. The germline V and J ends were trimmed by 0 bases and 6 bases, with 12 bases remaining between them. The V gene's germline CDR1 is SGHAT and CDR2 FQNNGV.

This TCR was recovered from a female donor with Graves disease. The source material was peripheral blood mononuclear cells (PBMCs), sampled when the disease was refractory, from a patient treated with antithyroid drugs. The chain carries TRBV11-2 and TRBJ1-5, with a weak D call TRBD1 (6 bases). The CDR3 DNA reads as TGTGCCAGCAGCTTAGAACAGGGAGGGACTCAGCCCCAGCATTTT. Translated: CASSLEQGGTQPQHF.